This passage covers 20 T cell receptor beta chains from one sample sequenced in a study of control samples from healthy donors and cancer patients. Assay: immunoSEQ multiplex PCR; the TCRdb copy retains only in-frame clones and omits some. The table lists 130,000 to 150,000 clones, roughly 92% of them singletons. The sequencing input was blood. All receptors come from a man in his thirties or forties in good health.

This rearrangement joins TRBV24-1 to TRBJ1-2; D remains ambiguous. V gave up 4 bases and J gave up 8 bases, with 10 bases separating them. This CDR3 spans 12 amino acids. CDR1 and CDR2 (germline): KGHDR, SFDVKD. CDR3 DNA: TGTGCCACCAGTGAAGGATTGAGGGGCTACACCTTC. It codes for CATSEGLRGYTF.

This chain connects TRBV11-3 to TRBJ2-1; no definite D call. The CDR3 is made up of 17 amino acids. Per germline, CDR1 SGHNT and CDR2 YENEEA. Between the trimmed V and J ends, which lost 4 bases and 0 bases, there was a span of 16 bases. CDR3: CASSSYSSGSSYNEQFF. The CDR3 bases are TGTGCCAGCAGCTCCTATTCCTCGGGTAGCTCCTACAATGAGCAGTTCTTC.

As to this clone: This CDR3 is missing its conserved last phenylalanine or tryptophan, likely due to a read error. CDR3 coding DNA: TGTGCCAGCAGCTTAGACAGGGTACTAGCGGGAGGGCCGGGGGAGCAGTACCTC. Amino acids: CASSLDRVLAGGPGEQYL. The chain recombines TRBV11-2 with TRBJ2-7; TRBD2 matches at 13 bases. The CDR3 runs to 18 residues. Per germline, CDR1 SGHAT and CDR2 FQNNGV. V dropped 0 bases and J dropped 7; count of bases not matched to a gene: 12.

V usage is TRBV5-1 and J usage is TRBJ2-1; TRBD2 matches at 7 bases. After removal of 0 bases from V and 5 bases from J, the junction contained 2 bases not matched to a gene. Per the germline V gene, CDR1 is SGHRS and CDR2 is YFSETQ. CDR3 length equals 14 residues. CDR3: CASSLGDYNNEQFF. CDR3 sequence (DNA): TGCGCCAGCAGCTTGGGGGACTACAACAATGAGCAGTTCTTC.

The chain has TRBV5-1 and TRBJ2-7, with TRBD1 identical over 7 bases. CDR3 size: 13 residues. The junction had 3 bases not matched to a gene; V was cut back by 3 bases and J by 3 bases. The germline CDR1 and CDR2 sequences are SGHRS and YFSETQ. The chain's CDR3 is CASSSGQVYEQYF. CDR3 nucleotides: TGCGCCAGCAGCTCAGGACAGGTCTACGAGCAGTACTTC.

V usage is TRBV2 and J usage is TRBJ2-5, with 15 bases that match TRBD2. The CDR3 runs to 18 residues. Trimming took 1 base from V and 5 from J; bases not matched to a gene: 8. Germline V gene sequence: CDR1 SNHLY, CDR2 FYNNEI. CDR3 bases: TGTGCCAGCAGTGAAGGGGGACTAGCGGGAGGTTCTATGGAGACCCAGTACTTC. Residues: CASSEGGLAGGSMETQYF.

The genes are TRBV21-1 and TRBJ2-2. TRBV21-1 is assigned pseudogene status. The CDR3 consists of 19 residues. The CDR3 region has the DNA TGTGCCAGCAGCAAGCCCTCGGGGGGGCAGGGGGCCAGGGCCGGGGAGCTGTTTTTT. Its translation: CASSKPSGGQGARAGELFF.

This chain connects TRBV10-2 to TRBJ1-5; D gene unclear. This CDR3 region has 14 residues. V was trimmed by 10 bases and J by 1 base, leaving 14 bases between them. Germline assignment: CDR1 WSHSY and CDR2 SAAADI. The CDR3 is CATYPVGSNQPQHF. CDR3 coding DNA: TGCGCCACCTACCCCGTTGGGAGCAATCAGCCCCAGCATTTT.

This sequence joins TRBV11-2 and TRBJ1-2; tentatively, D is TRBD1 (5 bases). Germline V gene data show CDR1 as SGHAT and CDR2 as FQNNGV. This CDR3 is built from 14 residues. V was cut by 1 base and J by 2 bases, with 8 bases left in between. The CDR3 reads CASSLVSGNYGYTF. The CDR3 DNA sequence: TGTGCCAGCAGCTTAGTTTCAGGGAACTATGGCTACACCTTC.

The chain uses TRBV6-6 and TRBJ1-5; 12 positions match TRBD1. The CDR3 spans 16 residues. The J segment lost 4 bases and the V segment lost 6 bases, leaving 7 bases of the junction unmatched. Germline-derived CDR1 and CDR2 are MNHNY and SVGAGI (reference sequence). The CDR3 DNA reads as TGTGCCAGCAGGGGGACAGGGGGCAAAGAAAATCAGCCCCAGCATTTT. Amino acid sequence: CASRGTGGKENQPQHF.

The chain is built from TRBV19 and TRBJ2-7; 11 bases are shared with TRBD2. Losses at the gene ends were 1 base for V and 3 bases for J; bases not matched to a gene: 8. Germline V gene data show CDR1 as LNHDA and CDR2 as SQIVND (reference sequence). This CDR3 is 17 amino acids long. CDR3 sequence (DNA): TGTGCCAGTAGTATAGGCTTGGGGACTAGCGGATACTACGAGCAGTACTTC. This sequence encodes CASSIGLGTSGYYEQYF. The full variable domain, its missing parts supplied by reference TRBV19 and TRBJ2-7, is DGGITQSPKYLFRKEGQNVTLSCEQNLNHDAMYWYRQDPGQGLRLIYYSQIVNDFQKGDIAEGYSVSREKKESFPLTVTSAQKNPTAFYLCASSIGLGTSGYYEQYFGPGTRLTVT.

DNA of the CDR3: TGTGCCAGCAGCCAAGTCGGGGGAGGCCCGAACACCGGGGAGCTGTTTTTT. It translates to CASSQVGGGPNTGELFF. The chain is built from TRBV4-2 and TRBJ2-2; D may be TRBD2 (6 bases). CDR1 and CDR2 (germline): LGHNA, YNFKEQ. The CDR3 has 17 residues. Trimming took 1 base from V and 0 from J, leaving 12 bases between them.

The chain has TRBV4-2 and TRBJ1-4, with D possibly matching TRBD1 (6 bases). The CDR3 has 14 amino acids. The V gene lost 6 bases and the J gene lost 4 bases, with 12 bases spanning the gap. CDR1 LGHNA and CDR2 YNFKEQ come from the germline V gene. This CDR3 is CASSRTVDNEKLFF. CDR3 nucleotides: TGTGCCAGCAGTCGGACAGTTGATAATGAAAAACTGTTTTTT.

The chain links TRBV15 to TRBJ2-7, with 14 bases aligning to TRBD2. CDR1 LNHNV and CDR2 YYDKDF come from the germline V gene (reference sequence). The CDR3 runs 15 residues. V dropped 3 bases and J dropped 6; count of bases not matched to a gene: 4. The chain's CDR3 is CATSSRLAGGTEQYF. The CDR3, as DNA: TGTGCCACCAGCAGCCGACTAGCGGGAGGGACCGAGCAGTACTTC.

The chain links TRBV6-4 to TRBJ2-1, with TRBD2 matching over 10 bases. V lost 2 bases, J lost 3 bases, and 1 base stayed unmatched. This CDR3 spans 15 amino acids. In germline, CDR1 is MRHNA, CDR2 SNTAGT. The DNA of the CDR3 is TGTGCCAGCAGTGACGGACTAGCGGACTACAATGAGCAGTTCTTC. Translated, it gives CASSDGLADYNEQFF.

Only one count was recorded for this clone. The chain combines TRBV11-2 with TRBJ2-5; possible D gene TRBD1, 5 bases. Trimming pared 3 bases from V and 4 bases from J, leaving 12 bases between. The V gene's germline CDR1 is SGHAT and CDR2 FQNNGV. There are 14 residues in the CDR3. CDR3 amino acids: CASSFPAGRETQYF. CDR3 nucleotide sequence: TGTGCCAGCAGCTTTCCGGCAGGGCGAGAGACCCAGTACTTC.

The table lists this clone with a count of one. The gene calls are TRBV6-5 and TRBJ2-1; 8 bases line up with TRBD2. The germline CDR1 and CDR2 sequences are MNHEY and SVGAGI. The V segment lost 6 bases and the J segment 3 bases; nucleotides outside the gene matches: 7. This CDR3 contains 15 residues. The CDR3 loop is CASRVSGGGYNEQFF. The CDR3 nucleotides are TGTGCCAGCAGAGTCAGCGGGGGAGGCTACAATGAGCAGTTCTTC.

The chain has TRBV6-2 or TRBV6-3 and TRBJ2-7; no firm D call. Between the trimmed V and J ends, which lost 4 bases and 0 bases, there was a span of 19 bases. This CDR3 comprises 17 residues. Germline CDR1 MNHEY, CDR2 SVGEGT. In nucleotides, the CDR3 is TGTGCCAGCAGTTTCACTTTTTCAGGATCCAGCTCCTACGAGCAGTACTTC. Protein product: CASSFTFSGSSSYEQYF.

The chain employs TRBV7-9 and TRBJ2-1, with D possibly being TRBD2 (5 bases). Per the germline V gene, CDR1 is SEHNR and CDR2 is FQNEAQ (reference sequence). The CDR3 consists of 15 residues. V dropped 1 base and J dropped 0 bases, with 7 bases sitting between them. The DNA for the CDR3 is TGTGCCAGCAGCTTAGTGCGGGCCTCCTACAATGAGCAGTTCTTC. Its protein is CASSLVRASYNEQFF.

The chain carries TRBV7-2 and TRBJ2-1; 12 bases map to TRBD2. CDR1 and CDR2 (germline): SGHTA, FQGNSA. With V trimmed by 6 bases and J by 8 bases, 11 bases remained unmatched. The CDR3 is 16 residues long. The CDR3 nucleotides read TGTGCCAGCAGTCTTCTATCTAGCGGGAGGGGGGATGAGCAGTTCTTC. Its protein product is CASSLLSSGRGDEQFF.